The TCR beta chain under discussion was sequenced for a study of metastatic and nonmetastatic thyroid tumors. This CDR3 spans 11 amino acids. Trimming took 5 bases from V and 11 from J, leaving 12 bases between them. Looked up from germline, CDR1 is PRHDT and CDR2 is FYEKMQ (reference sequence). This clone was recorded many times. All patients were untreated before thyroid surgery. MiXCR reprocessed the PCR reads for TCRdb. Counted here are roughly 24,000 clones, roughly 18% occurring once; the ten biggest clones make up under 3%. The receptor was derived from a male donor with papillary thyroid cancer or a benign thyroid nodule (not recorded which). Some clones in this sample may be carry-over from other donors' samples. The V gene is TRBV13, the J gene TRBJ1-1; D is unresolved. Specimen: adjacent normal tissue. In DNA form, the CDR3 reads TGTGCCAGCAGCGTCTCATTAGGGGCTTTCTTT. As protein: CASSVSLGAFF.